The 15 T cell receptor beta chains below come from one sample, sequenced in a study of a mutant IDH1 vaccine in newly diagnosed glioma (dated by TCRdb to about 2021). The sample's time point label is to be understood as: week 23, last vaccination. Each vaccine dose, consisting of 300 ug of a 20-mer mutant IDH1 peptide in Montanide, was administered subcutaneously with topical imiquimod. Library method: the immunoSEQ multiplex PCR assay. The table comes from immuneACCESS by way of TCRdb, which keeps in-frame sequences with V and J called. Part of the clones is missing from these tables; in studies checked, under half for an unresolved V gene and the rest for unknown reasons. This sample lists 45,000 to 65,000 clones; 80% to 85% were detected once. Approximately 8.1% of the sample is taken by the ten largest. These TCRs are of unknown antigen specificity. The input for sequencing was PBMCs, taken from a glioma patient whose treatment included an IDH1 peptide vaccine. The receptors originated from a woman between 40 and 50 years old with glioma. Some clones in this sample may be carry-over from other donors' samples.

The chain links TRBV11-3 to TRBJ1-5; the D is unclear. The V gene lost 5 bases and the J gene lost 6 bases, with 14 bases spanning the gap. CDR1 is SGHNT, CDR2 YENEEA, per germline. This CDR3 is built from 14 residues. CDR3 sequence: CASSLPGSAQPQHF. The DNA of the CDR3 is TGTGCCAGCAGCCTACCGGGGTCGGCTCAGCCCCAGCATTTT.

The rearrangement links TRBV30 to TRBJ2-5; D is unresolved. The ends were cut back, 3 bases at V and 5 bases at J, with 10 bases in the middle. This CDR3 comprises 12 residues. Per the germline V gene, CDR1 is GTSNPN and CDR2 is SVGIG (reference sequence). The CDR3 region is CAWSTMEETQYF. Written as DNA, the CDR3 is TGTGCCTGGAGCACAATGGAGGAGACCCAGTACTTC.

The chain uses TRBV30 and TRBJ1-2; D is ambiguous. V was shortened by 0 bases and J by 4 bases, with 6 bases between the two germline ends. Germline CDR1 GTSNPN, CDR2 SVGIG (reference sequence). The CDR3 consists of 12 residues. CDR3 sequence: CAWSVLGYGYTF. CDR3 sequence (DNA): TGTGCCTGGAGTGTCCTGGGCTATGGCTACACCTTC.

The chain couples TRBV27 to TRBJ2-6; possible D gene TRBD1, 7 bases. The length of the CDR3 is 15 residues. Germline CDR1 MNHEY, CDR2 SMNVEV (reference sequence). V was trimmed by 5 bases and J by 6 bases, leaving 14 bases between them. CDR3 sequence reads: CASSVTGTQANVLTF. The DNA of the CDR3 is TGTGCCAGCAGTGTGACAGGGACTCAGGCCAACGTCCTGACTTTC.

Only a few counts were recorded for this clone. The chain has TRBV12-5 and TRBJ2-5; D is uncertain. Trimming cost V 0 bases and J 14 bases, with 16 bases left between them. Looked up from germline, CDR1 is LGHNT and CDR2 is FRNRAP. CDR3 length: 13 residues. The CDR3: CASGLVPKDPPYF. The DNA for the CDR3 is TGTGCTAGTGGTTTGGTACCAAAGGACCCCCCATACTTC.

This rearrangement joins TRBV29-1 to TRBJ1-2, with TRBD1 identical over 7 bases. Trimming took 6 bases from V and 5 from J; bases not matched to a gene: 9. This CDR3 is built from 13 residues. Germline V CDR1 and CDR2: SQVTM, ANQGSEA. Written as DNA, the CDR3 is TGCAGCGTCCCCGGTGGGACAGCTTATGGCTACACCTTC. Protein product: CSVPGGTAYGYTF.

The chain joins TRBV10-1 to TRBJ1-2; no firm D call. This CDR3 contains 13 residues. With 2 bases removed from V and 1 base from J, the gap between germline ends came to 5 bases. Germline V gene data show CDR1 as WNHNN and CDR2 as SYGVQD (reference sequence). The CDR3 nucleotides read TGCGCCAGCAGTGAGGGAGTTAACTATGGCTACACCTTC. Protein sequence: CASSEGVNYGYTF.

This clone occurred a few times. The genes are TRBV5-1 and TRBJ2-3, with a weak D call TRBD1 (6 bases). The CDR3 has 12 amino acids. Germline CDR1 SGHRS, CDR2 YFSETQ. V lost 0 bases and J 10 bases, leaving 9 bases between the germline ends. The CDR3 sequence is CASSLEQGPQYF. Here the CDR3 DNA reads TGCGCCAGCAGCTTGGAGCAGGGGCCGCAGTATTTT.

Here the CDR3 DNA reads TGTGCCAGCAGCCTGGGGGAGTCGGGGATGTCACCCCAGCATTTT. It codes for CASSLGESGMSPQHF. The genes are TRBV7-8 and TRBJ1-5; D perhaps matches TRBD1 (5 bases). Germline V gene sequence: CDR1 SGHVS, CDR2 FQNEAQ. The V gene lost 5 bases and the J gene lost 10 bases, with 21 bases spanning the gap. The CDR3 runs to 15 residues.

J is TRBJ1-4 and V is TRBV2; D call uncertain. V was shortened by 5 bases and J by 10 bases, with 17 bases between the two germline ends. The CDR3 consists of 14 residues. Germline V CDR1 and CDR2: SNHLY, FYNNEI. CDR3 region: CASSMAPQDGKLFF. DNA of the CDR3: TGTGCCAGCAGTATGGCTCCTCAGGATGGAAAACTGTTTTTT.

The genes are TRBV5-1 and TRBJ2-5; D is unclear. The CDR3 covers 15 residues. Trimming left V 0 bases short and J 1 base short, with 10 bases between. Germline V gene sequence: CDR1 SGHRS, CDR2 YFSETQ. The DNA for the CDR3 is TGCGCCAGCAGCTTGGTAGGGCAGAGCCAAGAGACCCAGTACTTC. It is translated as CASSLVGQSQETQYF.

The CDR3 sequence: CASSLTGGYGYTF. The CDR3 bases are TGTGCCAGCAGCTTGACAGGGGGCTATGGCTACACCTTC. The V call is TRBV6-1, the J call TRBJ1-2; 9 positions match TRBD1. CDR3 length: 13 residues. Trimming cost V 6 bases and J 4 bases; bases outside gene matches: 3. Germline-derived CDR1 and CDR2 are MNHNS and SASEGT.

This chain uses TRBV27 with TRBJ2-3, with D maybe TRBD2 (6 bases). V was trimmed by 0 bases and J by 9 bases, leaving 10 bases between them. The CDR3 extends over 13 amino acids. Germline V gene lookup returns CDR1 MNHEY and CDR2 SMNVEV (reference sequence). CDR3 DNA sequence: TGTGCCAGCAGTTTATCCCTCGGGGGAACGCAGTATTTT. This codes for CASSLSLGGTQYF.

CDR3 sequence reads: CAWSVAGEGEQFF. The CDR3 DNA follows: TGTGCCTGGAGTGTGGCGGGGGAGGGTGAGCAGTTCTTC. The chain couples TRBV30 to TRBJ2-1; TRBD2 matches at 7 bases. This CDR3 has 13 residues. Trimming took 0 bases from V and 9 from J; bases not matched to a gene: 5. Germline loops: CDR1 GTSNPN, CDR2 SVGIG (reference sequence). The whole variable domain, remainder taken from reference TRBV30 and TRBJ2-1, is SQTIHQWPATLVQPVGSPLSLECTVEGTSNPNLYWYRQAAGRGLQLLFYSVGIGQISSEVPQNLSASRPQDRQFILSSKKLLLSDSGFYLCAWSVAGEGEQFFGPGTRLTVL.

The V and J genes are TRBV15 and TRBJ1-4, with TRBD1 identical over 7 bases. In germline, CDR1 is LNHNV, CDR2 YYDKDF (reference sequence). V dropped 0 bases and J dropped 4; count of bases not matched to a gene: 5. This CDR3 has 16 residues. CDR3 sequence (DNA): TGTGCCACCAGCAGAGATTTGGGACAGCTTAATGAAAAACTGTTTTTT. As protein: CATSRDLGQLNEKLFF. Full variable domain (outside the CDR3, taken from reference TRBV15 and TRBJ1-4): DAMVIQNPRYQVTQFGKPVTLSCSQTLNHNVMYWYQQKSSQAPKLLFHYYDKDFNNEADTPDNFQSRRPNTSFCFLDIRSPGLGDTAMYLCATSRDLGQLNEKLFFGSGTQLSVL.